Below are 9 T cell receptor beta chains sequenced from a single sample in a study of cytomegalovirus exposure and HLA in healthy donors. Primers for the PCR totalled 60 Vbeta and 13 Jbeta. Sequencing used immunoSEQ multiplex PCR; TCRdb keeps in-frame clones, though not all of them. The sample has 150,000 to 200,000 clones; more than 65% are singletons. Source material: PBMCs. The receptor source for this set is a woman aged 25 to 45 in good health and CMV-seropositive.

The genes are TRBV19 and TRBJ2-6, with 8 bases lining up with TRBD1. This CDR3 has 17 amino acids. CDR1 and CDR2 (germline): LNHDA, SQIVND (reference sequence). J gave up 2 bases and V 5 bases, and 8 bases lay outside the gene matches. CDR3 protein: CASSSRTGRTGANVLTF. The CDR3 DNA is TGTGCCAGTAGTTCCCGGACAGGGAGGACTGGGGCCAACGTCCTGACTTTC.

The rearrangement joins TRBV4-1 to TRBJ1-4; D is unresolved. V lost 0 bases and J lost 0, with 8 bases in between. This CDR3 comprises 16 residues. CDR1 is MGHRA and CDR2 is YSYEKL in the germline V gene. The CDR3: CASSQEVAATNEKLFF. The CDR3 nucleotides read TGCGCCAGCAGCCAAGAAGTGGCAGCAACTAATGAAAAACTGTTTTTT.

V usage is TRBV5-4 and J usage is TRBJ2-1; 8 bases align to TRBD2. Germline trimming cut 4 bases from V and 0 bases from J; bases unmatched to any gene: 9. The CDR3 loop spans 17 amino acids. CDR1 and CDR2 from the germline V gene are SGHNT and YYREEE (reference sequence). CDR3 protein: CASSPGGFVPSYNEQFF. Here the CDR3 DNA reads TGTGCCAGCAGCCCGGGGGGGTTTGTACCCTCCTACAATGAGCAGTTCTTC.

The chain employs TRBV6-6 and TRBJ2-1; 10 bases match TRBD1. Germline V gene sequence: CDR1 MNHNY, CDR2 SVGAGI (reference sequence). V dropped 2 bases and J dropped 7; count of bases not matched to a gene: 8. This CDR3 has 16 amino acids. The CDR3 here is CASSYGGTGDRNEQFF. The CDR3 DNA reads as TGTGCCAGCAGTTACGGGGGGACAGGGGACAGGAATGAGCAGTTCTTC.

V gene TRBV4-2 combines with J gene TRBJ2-5, with D hard to call. This CDR3 has 16 residues. Germline V lookup: CDR1 LGHNA, CDR2 YNFKEQ. V gave up 0 bases and J gave up 4 bases, with 15 bases separating them. DNA of the CDR3: TGTGCCAGCAGCCAAGAACCAGCCAGGCTGGGAGAGACCCAGTACTTC. Translation gives CASSQEPARLGETQYF.

This clone was observed a few times. J is TRBJ2-1 and V is TRBV7-9; TRBD2 might be the D (6 bases). Germline CDR1 reads SEHNR; CDR2 reads FQNEAQ (reference sequence). The CDR3 totals 15 residues. Trimming pared 2 bases from V and 5 bases from J, leaving 13 bases between. The chain's CDR3 is CASSLRSGGDNEQFF. The CDR3 coding sequence is TGTGCCAGCAGCTTAAGGTCAGGCGGGGACAATGAGCAGTTCTTC.

This chain uses TRBV5-1 with TRBJ2-1, with 8 bases matching TRBD2. The length of the CDR3 is 15 residues. Per germline, CDR1 SGHRS and CDR2 YFSETQ. V lost 4 bases to trimming and J lost 6 bases; unmatched junction nucleotides: 9. CDR3 protein: CASSPTLAALNEQFF. The CDR3 DNA reads as TGCGCCAGCAGCCCAACACTAGCGGCCCTCAATGAGCAGTTCTTC.

The rearrangement links TRBV5-1 to TRBJ2-7; 11 positions agree with TRBD2. This CDR3 spans 15 amino acids. From germline, CDR1 is SGHRS and CDR2 YFSETQ. After removal of 1 base from V and 2 bases from J, the junction contained 2 bases not matched to a gene. CDR3 amino acids: CASSLLAGGPYEQYF. DNA for the CDR3: TGCGCCAGCAGCTTGCTAGCGGGGGGACCCTACGAGCAGTACTTC.

The genes are TRBV6-5 and TRBJ2-4; 10 nucleotides match TRBD2. Germline loops: CDR1 MNHEY, CDR2 SVGAGI. With 0 bases clipped from V and 12 bases from J, the junction kept 5 bases outside the gene matches. The CDR3 extends over 14 amino acids. The CDR3 loop is CASSYSFLAGDQYF. DNA for the CDR3: TGTGCCAGCAGTTACTCGTTTCTAGCGGGGGATCAGTACTTC.